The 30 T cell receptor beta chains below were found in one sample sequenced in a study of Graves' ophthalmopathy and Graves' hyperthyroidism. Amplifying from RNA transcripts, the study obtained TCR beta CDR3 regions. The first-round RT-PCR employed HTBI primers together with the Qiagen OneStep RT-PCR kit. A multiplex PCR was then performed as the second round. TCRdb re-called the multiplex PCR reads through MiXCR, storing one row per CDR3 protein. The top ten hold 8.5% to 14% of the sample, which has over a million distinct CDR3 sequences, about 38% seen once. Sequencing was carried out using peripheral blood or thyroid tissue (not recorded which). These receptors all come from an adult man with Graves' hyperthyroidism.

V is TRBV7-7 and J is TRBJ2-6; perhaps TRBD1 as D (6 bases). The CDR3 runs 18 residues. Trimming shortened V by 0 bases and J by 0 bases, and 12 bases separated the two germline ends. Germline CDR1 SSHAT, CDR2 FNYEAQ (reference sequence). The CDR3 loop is CASSLAPGQSSGANVLTF. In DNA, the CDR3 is TGTGCCAGCAGCTTAGCGCCTGGACAGAGCTCTGGGGCCAACGTCCTGACTTTC. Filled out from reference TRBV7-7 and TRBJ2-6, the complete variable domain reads GAGVSQSPRYKVTKRGQDVTLRCDPISSHATLYWYQQALGQGPEFLTYFNYEAQPDKSGLPSDRFSAERPEGSISTLTIQRTEQRDSAMYRCASSLAPGQSSGANVLTFGAGSRLTVL.

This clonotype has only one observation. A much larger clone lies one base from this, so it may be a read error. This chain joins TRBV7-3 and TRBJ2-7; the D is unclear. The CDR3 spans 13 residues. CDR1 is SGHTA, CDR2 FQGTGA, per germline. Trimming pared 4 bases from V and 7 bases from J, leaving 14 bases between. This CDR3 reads CASSSNPGREQYF. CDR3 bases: TGTGCCAGCAGCTCCAACCCGGGCCGAGAGCAGTACTTC.

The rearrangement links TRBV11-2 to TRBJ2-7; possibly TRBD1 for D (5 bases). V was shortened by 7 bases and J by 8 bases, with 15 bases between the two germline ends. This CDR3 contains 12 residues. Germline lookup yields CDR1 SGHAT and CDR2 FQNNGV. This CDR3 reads CASNLGQGKQYF. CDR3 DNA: TGTGCCAGCAACCTAGGGCAGGGAAAGCAGTACTTC.

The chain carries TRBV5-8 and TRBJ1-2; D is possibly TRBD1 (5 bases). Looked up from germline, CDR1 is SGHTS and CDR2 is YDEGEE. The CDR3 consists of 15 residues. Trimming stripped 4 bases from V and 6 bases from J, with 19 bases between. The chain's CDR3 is CASSLGLTLRDGYTF. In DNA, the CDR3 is TGTGCCAGCAGCCTGGGACTCACGCTTAGGGATGGCTACACCTTC.

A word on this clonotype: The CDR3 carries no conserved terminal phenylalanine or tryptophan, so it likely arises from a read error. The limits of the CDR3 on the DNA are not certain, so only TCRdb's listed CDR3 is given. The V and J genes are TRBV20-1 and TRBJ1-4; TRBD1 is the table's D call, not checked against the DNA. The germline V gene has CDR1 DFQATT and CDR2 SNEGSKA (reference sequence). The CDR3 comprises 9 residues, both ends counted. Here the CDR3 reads CSATGTGNY.

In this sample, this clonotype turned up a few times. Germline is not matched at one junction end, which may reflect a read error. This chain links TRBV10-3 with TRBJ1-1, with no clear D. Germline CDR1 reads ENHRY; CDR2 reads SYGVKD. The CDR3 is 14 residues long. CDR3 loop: CASSVTRSNTEAFF. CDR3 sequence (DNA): TGTGCCAGCAGTGTCACAAGGAGCAACACTGAAGCTTTCTTT.

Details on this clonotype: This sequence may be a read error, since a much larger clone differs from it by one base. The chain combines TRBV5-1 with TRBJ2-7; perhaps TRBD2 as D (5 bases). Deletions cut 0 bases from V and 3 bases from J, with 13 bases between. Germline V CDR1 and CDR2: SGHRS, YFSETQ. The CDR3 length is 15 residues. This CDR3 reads CASSLGVARYYEQYF. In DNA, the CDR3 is TGCGCCAGCAGCTTGGGAGTAGCGAGATACTACGAGCAGTACTTC.

CDR3 coding DNA: TGTGCCAGCAGTCGACCAGAGGGGGGGCAGGGCTACACCTTC. As protein: CASSRPEGGQGYTF. V gene TRBV27 combines with J gene TRBJ1-2, with D possibly being TRBD1 (6 bases). Per the germline V gene, CDR1 is MNHEY and CDR2 is SMNVEV (reference sequence). V lost 5 bases, J lost 8 bases, and 18 bases lay in between. The CDR3 length is 14 residues.

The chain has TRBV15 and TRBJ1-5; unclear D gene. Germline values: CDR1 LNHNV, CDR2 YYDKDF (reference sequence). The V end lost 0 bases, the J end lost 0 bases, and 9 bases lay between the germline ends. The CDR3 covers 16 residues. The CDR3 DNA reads TGTGCCACCAGCAGAGATGGCCAGGATAGCAATCAGCCCCAGCATTTT. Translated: CATSRDGQDSNQPQHF.

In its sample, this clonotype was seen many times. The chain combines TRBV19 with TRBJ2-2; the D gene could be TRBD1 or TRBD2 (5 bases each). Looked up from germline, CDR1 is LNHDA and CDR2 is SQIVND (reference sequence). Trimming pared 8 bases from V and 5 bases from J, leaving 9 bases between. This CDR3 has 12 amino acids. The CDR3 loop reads CASHEGTGELFF. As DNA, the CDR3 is TGTGCCAGTCACGAGGGGACCGGGGAGCTGTTTTTT.

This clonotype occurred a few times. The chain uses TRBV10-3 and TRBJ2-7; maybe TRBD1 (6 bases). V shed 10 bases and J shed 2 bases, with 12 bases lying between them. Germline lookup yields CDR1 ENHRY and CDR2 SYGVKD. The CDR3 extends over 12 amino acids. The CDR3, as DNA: TGTGCCACCAAAAGGACAGCCTACGAGCAGTACTTC. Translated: CATKRTAYEQYF.

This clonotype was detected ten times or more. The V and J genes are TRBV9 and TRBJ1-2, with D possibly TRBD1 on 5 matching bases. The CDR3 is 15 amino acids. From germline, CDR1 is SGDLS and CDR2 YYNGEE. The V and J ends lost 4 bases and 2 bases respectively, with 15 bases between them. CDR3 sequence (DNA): TGTGCCAGCAGCTCGGGACCGGAATACAACTATGGCTACACCTTC. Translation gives CASSSGPEYNYGYTF.

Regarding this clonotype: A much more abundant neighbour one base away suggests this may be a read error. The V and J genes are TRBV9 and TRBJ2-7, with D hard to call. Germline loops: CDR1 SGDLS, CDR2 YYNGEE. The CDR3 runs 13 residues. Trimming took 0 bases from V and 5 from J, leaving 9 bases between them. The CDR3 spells CASSVGLGNEQYV. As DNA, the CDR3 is TGTGCCAGCAGCGTAGGGTTGGGGAACGAGCAGTACGTC.

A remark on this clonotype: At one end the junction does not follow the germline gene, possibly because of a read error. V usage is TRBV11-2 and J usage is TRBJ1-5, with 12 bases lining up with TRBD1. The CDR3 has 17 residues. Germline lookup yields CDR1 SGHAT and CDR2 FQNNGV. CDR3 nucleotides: TGTGCCTGCAGCCCCGACCGGGACAGGGGGCGGCGACAGCCCCAGCATTTT. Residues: CACSPDRDRGRRQPQHF.

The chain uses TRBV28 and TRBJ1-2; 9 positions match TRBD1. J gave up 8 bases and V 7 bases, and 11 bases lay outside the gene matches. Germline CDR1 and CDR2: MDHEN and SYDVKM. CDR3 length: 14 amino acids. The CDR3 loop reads CASNRMGQGRGYTF. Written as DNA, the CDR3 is TGTGCCAGCAACAGAATGGGACAGGGAAGAGGCTACACCTTC.

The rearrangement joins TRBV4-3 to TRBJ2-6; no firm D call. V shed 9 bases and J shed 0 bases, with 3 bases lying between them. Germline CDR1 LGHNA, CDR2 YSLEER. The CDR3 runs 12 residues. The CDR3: CARNSGANVLTF. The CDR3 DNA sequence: TGCGCCAGAAACTCTGGGGCCAACGTCCTGACTTTC.

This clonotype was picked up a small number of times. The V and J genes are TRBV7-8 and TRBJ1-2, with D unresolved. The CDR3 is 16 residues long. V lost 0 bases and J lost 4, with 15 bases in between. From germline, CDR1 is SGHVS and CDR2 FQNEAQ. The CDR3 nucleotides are TGTGCCAGCAGCTTAGCGGCGGCCAGGAGTTCCTATGGCTACACCTTC. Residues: CASSLAAARSSYGYTF.

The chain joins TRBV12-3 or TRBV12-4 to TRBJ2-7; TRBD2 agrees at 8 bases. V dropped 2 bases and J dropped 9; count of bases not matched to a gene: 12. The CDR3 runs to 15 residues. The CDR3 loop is CASSLHLGIAGRQYF. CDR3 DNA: TGTGCCAGCAGTTTACATCTCGGAATAGCGGGACGGCAGTACTTC.

The CDR3 sequence: CASSLGASSTDTQYF. Written as DNA, the CDR3 is TGTGCCAGCAGCTTAGGCGCATCTAGCACAGATACGCAGTATTTT. The V call is TRBV11-1, the J call TRBJ2-3; D is ambiguous. The CDR3 extends over 15 amino acids. Deletions cut 1 base from V and 0 bases from J, with 8 bases between. Germline CDR1 is SGHAT and CDR2 is FQDESV (reference sequence).

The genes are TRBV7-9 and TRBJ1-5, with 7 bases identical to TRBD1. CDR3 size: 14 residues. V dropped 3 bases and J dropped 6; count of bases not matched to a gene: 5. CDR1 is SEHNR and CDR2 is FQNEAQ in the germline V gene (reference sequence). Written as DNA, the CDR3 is TGTGCCAGCAGCTTTGGAGGGGGCAGTCAGCCCCAGCATTTT. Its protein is CASSFGGGSQPQHF.

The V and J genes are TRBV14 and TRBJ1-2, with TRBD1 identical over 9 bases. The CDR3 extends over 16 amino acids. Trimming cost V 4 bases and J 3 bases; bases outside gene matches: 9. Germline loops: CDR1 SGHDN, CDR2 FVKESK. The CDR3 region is CASSRGQGVDYYGYTF. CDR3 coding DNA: TGTGCCAGCAGCCGGGGACAGGGCGTGGACTACTATGGCTACACCTTC.

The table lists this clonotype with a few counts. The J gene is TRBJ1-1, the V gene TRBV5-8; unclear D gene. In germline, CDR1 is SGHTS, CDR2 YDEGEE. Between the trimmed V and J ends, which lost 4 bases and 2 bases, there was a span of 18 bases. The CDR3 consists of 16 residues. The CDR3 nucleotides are TGTGCCAGCAGCCCGAGGATCGGTGCAGTAAACACTGAAGCTTTCTTT. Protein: CASSPRIGAVNTEAFF.

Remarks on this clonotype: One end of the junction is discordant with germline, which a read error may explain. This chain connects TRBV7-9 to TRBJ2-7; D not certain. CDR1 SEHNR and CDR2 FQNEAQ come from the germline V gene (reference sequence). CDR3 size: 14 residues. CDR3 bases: TGCGCCAGCAGCCAAATTAGTAGGTCCTACGAGCAGTACTTC. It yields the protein CASSQISRSYEQYF. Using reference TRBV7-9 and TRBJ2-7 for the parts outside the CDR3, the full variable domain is DTGVSQNPRHKITKRGQNVTFRCDPISEHNRLYWYRQTLGQGPEFLTYFQNEAQLEKSRLLSDRFSAERPKGSFSTLEIQRTEQGDSAMYLCASSQISRSYEQYFGPGTRLTVT.

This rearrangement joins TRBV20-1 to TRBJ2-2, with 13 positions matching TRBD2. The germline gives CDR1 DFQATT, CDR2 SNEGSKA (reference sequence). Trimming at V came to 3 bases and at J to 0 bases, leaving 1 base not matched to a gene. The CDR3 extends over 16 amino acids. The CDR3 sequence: CSARGTSGANTGELFF. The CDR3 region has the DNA TGCAGTGCTAGGGGGACTAGCGGGGCGAACACCGGGGAGCTGTTTTTT.

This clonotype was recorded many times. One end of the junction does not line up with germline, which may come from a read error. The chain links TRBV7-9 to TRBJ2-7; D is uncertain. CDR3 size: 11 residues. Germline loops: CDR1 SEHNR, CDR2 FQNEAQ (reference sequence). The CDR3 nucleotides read TGTGCCAGCAGCAAAAAGGACCTCCCGGACTTC. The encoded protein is CASSKKDLPDF.

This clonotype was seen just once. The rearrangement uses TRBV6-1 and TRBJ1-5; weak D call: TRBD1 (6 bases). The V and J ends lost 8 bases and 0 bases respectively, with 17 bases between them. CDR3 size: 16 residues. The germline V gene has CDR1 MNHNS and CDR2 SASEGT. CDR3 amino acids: CASSSPRGPSNQPQHF. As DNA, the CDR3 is TGTGCCAGCTCCTCCCCCAGGGGACCTAGCAATCAGCCCCAGCATTTT.

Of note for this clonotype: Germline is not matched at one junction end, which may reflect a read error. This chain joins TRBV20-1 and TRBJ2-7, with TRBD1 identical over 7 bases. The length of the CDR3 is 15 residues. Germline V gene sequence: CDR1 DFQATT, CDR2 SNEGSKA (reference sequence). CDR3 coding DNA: TGCAGTGCTAGCGCAGGGGGAACGAACACCGGGGAGCTGTACTTC. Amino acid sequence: CSASAGGTNTGELYF.

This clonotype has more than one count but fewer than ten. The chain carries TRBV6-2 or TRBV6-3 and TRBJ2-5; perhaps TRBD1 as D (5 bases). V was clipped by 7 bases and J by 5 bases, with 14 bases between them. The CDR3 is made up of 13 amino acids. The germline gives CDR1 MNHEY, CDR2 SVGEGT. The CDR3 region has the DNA TGTGCCAGCACCCAAGGGGTCAGGGAGACCCAGTACTTC. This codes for CASTQGVRETQYF.

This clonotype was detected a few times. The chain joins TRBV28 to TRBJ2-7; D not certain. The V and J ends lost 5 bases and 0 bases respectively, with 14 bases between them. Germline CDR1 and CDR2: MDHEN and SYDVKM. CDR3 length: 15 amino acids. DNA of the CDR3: TGTGCCAGCAGTCCTTGGTCCACGGGCTCCTACGAGCAGTACTTC. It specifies CASSPWSTGSYEQYF.

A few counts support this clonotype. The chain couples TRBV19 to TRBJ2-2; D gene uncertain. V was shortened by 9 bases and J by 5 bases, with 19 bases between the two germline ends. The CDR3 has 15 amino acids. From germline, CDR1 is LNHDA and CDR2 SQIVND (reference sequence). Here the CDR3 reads CASSLTQSRTGELFF. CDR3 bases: TGTGCCAGCAGCCTGACCCAATCCAGGACCGGGGAGCTGTTTTTT.